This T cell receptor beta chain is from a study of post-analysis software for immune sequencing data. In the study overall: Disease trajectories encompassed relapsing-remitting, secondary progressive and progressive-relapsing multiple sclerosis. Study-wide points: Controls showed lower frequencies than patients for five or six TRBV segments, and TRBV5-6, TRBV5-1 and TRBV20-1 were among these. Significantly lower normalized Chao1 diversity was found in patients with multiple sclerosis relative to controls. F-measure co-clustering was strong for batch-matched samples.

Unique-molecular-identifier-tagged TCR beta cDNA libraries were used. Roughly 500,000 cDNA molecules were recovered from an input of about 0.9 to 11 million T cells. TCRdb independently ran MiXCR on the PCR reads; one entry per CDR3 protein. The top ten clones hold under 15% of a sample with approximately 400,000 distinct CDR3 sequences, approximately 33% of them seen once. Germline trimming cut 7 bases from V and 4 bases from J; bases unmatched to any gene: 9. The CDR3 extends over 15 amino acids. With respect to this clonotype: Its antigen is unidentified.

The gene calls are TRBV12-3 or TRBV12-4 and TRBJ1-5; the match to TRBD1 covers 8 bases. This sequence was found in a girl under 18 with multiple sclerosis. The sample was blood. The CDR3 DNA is TGTGCCAGCACCCAGGAGGACAGGGCAAATCAGCCCCAGCATTTT. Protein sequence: CASTQEDRANQPQHF.